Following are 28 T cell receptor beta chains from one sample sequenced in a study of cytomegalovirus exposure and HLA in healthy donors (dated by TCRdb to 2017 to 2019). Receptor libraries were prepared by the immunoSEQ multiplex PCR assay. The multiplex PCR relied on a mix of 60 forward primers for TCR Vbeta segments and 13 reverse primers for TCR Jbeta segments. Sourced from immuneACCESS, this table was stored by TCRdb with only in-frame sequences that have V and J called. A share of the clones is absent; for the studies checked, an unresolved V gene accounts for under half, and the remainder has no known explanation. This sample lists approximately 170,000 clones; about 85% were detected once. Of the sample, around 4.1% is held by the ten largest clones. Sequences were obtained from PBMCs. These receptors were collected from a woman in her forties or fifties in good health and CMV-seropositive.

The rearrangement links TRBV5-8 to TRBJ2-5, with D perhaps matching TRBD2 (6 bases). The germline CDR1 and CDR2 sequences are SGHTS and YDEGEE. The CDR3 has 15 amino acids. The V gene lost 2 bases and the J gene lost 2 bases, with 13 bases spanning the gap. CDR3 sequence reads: CASSLGQGGQETQYF. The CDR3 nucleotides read TGTGCCAGCAGCTTAGGTCAGGGAGGTCAAGAGACCCAGTACTTC.

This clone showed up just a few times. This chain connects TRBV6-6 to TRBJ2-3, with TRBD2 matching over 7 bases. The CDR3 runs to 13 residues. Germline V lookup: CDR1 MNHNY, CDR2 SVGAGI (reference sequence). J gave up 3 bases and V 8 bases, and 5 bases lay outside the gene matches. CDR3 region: CASVGGGTDTQYF. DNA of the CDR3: TGTGCCAGCGTTGGCGGGGGTACAGATACGCAGTATTTT.

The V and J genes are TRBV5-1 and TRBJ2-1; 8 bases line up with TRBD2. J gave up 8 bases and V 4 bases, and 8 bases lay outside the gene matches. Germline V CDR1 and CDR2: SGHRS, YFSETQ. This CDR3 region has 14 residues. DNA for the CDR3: TGCGCCAGCAGCGTCGGGGGGGCCGTCGATGAGCAGTTCTTC. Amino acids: CASSVGGAVDEQFF.

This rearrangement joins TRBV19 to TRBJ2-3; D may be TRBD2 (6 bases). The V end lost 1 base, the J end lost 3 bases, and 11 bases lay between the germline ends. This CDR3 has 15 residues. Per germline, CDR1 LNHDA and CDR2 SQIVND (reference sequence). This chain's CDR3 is CASSIGGTFTDTQYF. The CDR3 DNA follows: TGTGCCAGTAGTATAGGAGGGACTTTTACAGATACGCAGTATTTT.

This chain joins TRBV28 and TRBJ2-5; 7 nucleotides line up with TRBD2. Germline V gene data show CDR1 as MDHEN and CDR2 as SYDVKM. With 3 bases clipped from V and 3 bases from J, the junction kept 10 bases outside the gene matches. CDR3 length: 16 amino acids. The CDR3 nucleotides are TGTGCCAGCAGTTTTATCGGGGGAGGGCCGGAAGAGACCCAGTACTTC. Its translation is CASSFIGGGPEETQYF.

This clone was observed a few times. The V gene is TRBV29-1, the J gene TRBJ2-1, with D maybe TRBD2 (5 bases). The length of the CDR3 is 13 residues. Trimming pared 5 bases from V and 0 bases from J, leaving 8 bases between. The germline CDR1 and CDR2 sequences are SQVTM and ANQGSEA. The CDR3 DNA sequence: TGCAGCGTTCCGAGGGCCTCCTACAATGAGCAGTTCTTC. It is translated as CSVPRASYNEQFF.

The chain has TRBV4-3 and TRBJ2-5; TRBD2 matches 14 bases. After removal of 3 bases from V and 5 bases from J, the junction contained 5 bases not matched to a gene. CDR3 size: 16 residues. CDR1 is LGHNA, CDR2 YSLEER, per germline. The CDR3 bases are TGCGCCAGCAGCCAGGGACTAGCGGGGGCGGATGAGACCCAGTACTTC. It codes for CASSQGLAGADETQYF.

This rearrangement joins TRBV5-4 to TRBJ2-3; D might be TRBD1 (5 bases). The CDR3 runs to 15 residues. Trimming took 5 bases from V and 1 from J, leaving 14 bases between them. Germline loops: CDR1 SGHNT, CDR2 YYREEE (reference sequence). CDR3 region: CASRSDETGTDTQYF. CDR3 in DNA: TGTGCCAGCAGGTCTGACGAGACAGGCACAGATACGCAGTATTTT.

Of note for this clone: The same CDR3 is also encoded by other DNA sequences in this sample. CDR3 protein: CASSFPGTEAFF. CDR3 coding DNA: TGTGCCAGCAGTTTCCCCGGGACAGAAGCTTTCTTT. V usage is TRBV28 and J usage is TRBJ1-1; D is perhaps TRBD1 (6 bases). The CDR3 loop spans 12 amino acids. CDR1 is MDHEN and CDR2 is SYDVKM in the germline V gene. Trimming stripped 3 bases from V and 8 bases from J, with 10 bases between.

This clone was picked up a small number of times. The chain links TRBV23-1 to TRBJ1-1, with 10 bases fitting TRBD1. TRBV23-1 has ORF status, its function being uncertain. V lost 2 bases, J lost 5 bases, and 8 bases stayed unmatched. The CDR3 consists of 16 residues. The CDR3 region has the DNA TGCGCCAGCAGTCAACCTCCGGGACAGGGGTTTACTGAAGCTTTCTTT. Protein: CASSQPPGQGFTEAFF.

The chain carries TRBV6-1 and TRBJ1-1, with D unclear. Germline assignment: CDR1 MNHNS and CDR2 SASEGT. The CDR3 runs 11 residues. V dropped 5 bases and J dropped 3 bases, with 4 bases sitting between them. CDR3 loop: CASSLYTEAFF. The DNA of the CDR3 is TGTGCCAGCAGTCTATACACTGAAGCTTTCTTT.

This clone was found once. CDR3 sequence: CASSTGLTEGNEQFF. The CDR3 DNA reads as TGCGCCAGCAGCACGGGACTAACCGAGGGCAATGAGCAGTTCTTC. The chain has TRBV5-1 and TRBJ2-1; 7 positions agree with TRBD2. The V gene end was trimmed by 4 bases and the J gene end by 6 bases; junction bases not matched to a gene: 10. The CDR3 totals 15 residues. CDR1 is SGHRS and CDR2 is YFSETQ in the germline V gene.

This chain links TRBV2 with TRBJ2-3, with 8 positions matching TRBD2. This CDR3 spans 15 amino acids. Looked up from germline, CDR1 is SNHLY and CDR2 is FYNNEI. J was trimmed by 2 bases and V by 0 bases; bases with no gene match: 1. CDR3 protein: CASSEAGLVTDTQYF. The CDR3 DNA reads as TGTGCCAGCAGTGAAGCGGGACTAGTCACAGATACGCAGTATTTT.

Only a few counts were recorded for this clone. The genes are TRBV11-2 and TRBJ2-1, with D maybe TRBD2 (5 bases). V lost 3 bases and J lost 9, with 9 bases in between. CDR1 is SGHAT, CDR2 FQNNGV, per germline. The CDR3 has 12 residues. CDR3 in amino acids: CASSLVGSEQFF. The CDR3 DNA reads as TGTGCCAGCAGCTTGGTGGGGAGTGAGCAGTTCTTC. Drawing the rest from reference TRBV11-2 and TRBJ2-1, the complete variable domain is EAGVAQSPRYKIIEKRQSVAFWCNPISGHATLYWYQQILGQGPKLLIQFQNNGVVDDSQLPKDRFSAERLKGVDSTLKIQPAKLEDSAVYLCASSLVGSEQFFGPGTRLTVL.

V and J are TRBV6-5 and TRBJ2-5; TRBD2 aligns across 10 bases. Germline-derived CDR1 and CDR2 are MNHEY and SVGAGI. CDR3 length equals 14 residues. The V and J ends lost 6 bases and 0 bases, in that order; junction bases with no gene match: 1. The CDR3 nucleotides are TGTGCCAGCAGGGGACTAGCGTACCAAGAGACCCAGTACTTC. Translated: CASRGLAYQETQYF.

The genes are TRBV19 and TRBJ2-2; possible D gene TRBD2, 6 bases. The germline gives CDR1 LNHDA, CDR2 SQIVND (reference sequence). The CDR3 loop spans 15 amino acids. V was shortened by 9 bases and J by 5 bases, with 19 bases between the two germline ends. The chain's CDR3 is CASGMSGSETGELFF. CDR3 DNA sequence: TGTGCCAGCGGGATGTCCGGGAGTGAAACCGGGGAGCTGTTTTTT.

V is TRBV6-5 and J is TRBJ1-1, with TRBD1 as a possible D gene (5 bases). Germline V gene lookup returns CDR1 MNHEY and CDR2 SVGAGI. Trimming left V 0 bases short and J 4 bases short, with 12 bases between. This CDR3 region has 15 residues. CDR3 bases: TGTGCCAGCAGTTACTCGGGCCCCGGGGGCACTGAAGCTTTCTTT. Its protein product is CASSYSGPGGTEAFF.

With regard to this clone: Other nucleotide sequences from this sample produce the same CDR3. The CDR3 spells CASSPGTGGSYEQYF. For the CDR3, the DNA is TGCGCCAGCAGCCCCGGGACAGGGGGGTCCTACGAGCAGTACTTC. This sequence joins TRBV4-3 and TRBJ2-7; 11 nucleotides align to TRBD1. The germline CDR1 and CDR2 sequences are LGHNA and YSLEER. The CDR3 extends over 15 amino acids. Trimming removed 4 bases from V and 1 base from J; junction bases left unmatched: 3.

The CDR3 spells CASSLLMGTGSHEQYF. The CDR3 nucleotides read TGTGCCAGCAGCTTACTGATGGGGACAGGTAGCCACGAGCAGTACTTC. The rearrangement uses TRBV7-9 and TRBJ2-5, with TRBD1 matching 8 bases. The J call may be wrong; the DNA end is better matched by TRBJ2-7. Germline V lookup: CDR1 SEHNR, CDR2 FQNEAQ (reference sequence). This CDR3 comprises 16 residues.

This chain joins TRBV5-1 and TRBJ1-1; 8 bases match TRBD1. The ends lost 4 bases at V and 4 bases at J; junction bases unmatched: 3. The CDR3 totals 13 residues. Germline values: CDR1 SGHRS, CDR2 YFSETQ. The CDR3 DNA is TGCGCCAGCAGCGCCGGACAGGGCACTGAAGCTTTCTTT. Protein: CASSAGQGTEAFF.

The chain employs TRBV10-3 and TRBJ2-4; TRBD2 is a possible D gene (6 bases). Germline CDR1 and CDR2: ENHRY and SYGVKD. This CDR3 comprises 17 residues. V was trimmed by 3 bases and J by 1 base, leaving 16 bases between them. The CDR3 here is CAISDPFRAGAKNIQYF. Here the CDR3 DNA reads TGTGCCATCAGTGACCCCTTCAGGGCGGGGGCCAAAAACATTCAGTACTTC.

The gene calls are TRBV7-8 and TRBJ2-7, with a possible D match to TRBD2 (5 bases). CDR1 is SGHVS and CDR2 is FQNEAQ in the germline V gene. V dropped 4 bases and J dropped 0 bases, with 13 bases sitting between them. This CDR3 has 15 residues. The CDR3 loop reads CASSSGRAGSYEQYF. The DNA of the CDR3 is TGTGCCAGCAGCTCCGGGCGGGCGGGCTCCTACGAGCAGTACTTC. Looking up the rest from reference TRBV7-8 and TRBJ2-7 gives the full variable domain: GAGVSQSPRYKVAKRGQDVALRCDPISGHVSLFWYQQALGQGPEFLTYFQNEAQLDKSGLPSDRFFAERPEGSVSTLKIQRTQQEDSAVYLCASSSGRAGSYEQYFGPGTRLTVT.

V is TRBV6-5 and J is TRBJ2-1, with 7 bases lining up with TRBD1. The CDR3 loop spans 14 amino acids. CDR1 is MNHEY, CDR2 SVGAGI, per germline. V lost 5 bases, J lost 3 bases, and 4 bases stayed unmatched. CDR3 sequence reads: CASSQQGIYNEQFF. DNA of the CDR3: TGTGCCAGCAGTCAACAGGGGATCTACAATGAGCAGTTCTTC.

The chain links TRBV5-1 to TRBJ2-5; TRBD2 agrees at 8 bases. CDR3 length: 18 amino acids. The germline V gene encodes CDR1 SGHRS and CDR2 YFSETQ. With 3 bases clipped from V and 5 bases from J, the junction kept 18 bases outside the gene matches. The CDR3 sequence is CASSSPPKSGRELETQYF. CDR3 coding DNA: TGCGCCAGCAGCTCCCCCCCTAAATCCGGGAGGGAATTGGAGACCCAGTACTTC. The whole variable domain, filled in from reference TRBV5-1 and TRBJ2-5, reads KAGVTQTPRYLIKTRGQQVTLSCSPISGHRSVSWYQQTPGQGLQFLFEYFSETQRNKGNFPGRFSGRQFSNSRSEMNVSTLELGDSALYLCASSSPPKSGRELETQYFGPGTRLLVL.

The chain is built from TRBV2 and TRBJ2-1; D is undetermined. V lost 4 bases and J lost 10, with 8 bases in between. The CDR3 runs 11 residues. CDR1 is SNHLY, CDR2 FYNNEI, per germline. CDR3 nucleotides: TGTGCCAGCAGTGGGTGGCACGAGCAGTTCTTC. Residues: CASSGWHEQFF.

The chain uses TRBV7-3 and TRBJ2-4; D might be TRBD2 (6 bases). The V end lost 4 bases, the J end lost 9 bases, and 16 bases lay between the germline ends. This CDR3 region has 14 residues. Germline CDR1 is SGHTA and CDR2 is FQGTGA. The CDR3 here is CASSSNPSVGIQYF. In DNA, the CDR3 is TGTGCCAGCAGCTCCAATCCTAGCGTTGGCATTCAGTACTTC.

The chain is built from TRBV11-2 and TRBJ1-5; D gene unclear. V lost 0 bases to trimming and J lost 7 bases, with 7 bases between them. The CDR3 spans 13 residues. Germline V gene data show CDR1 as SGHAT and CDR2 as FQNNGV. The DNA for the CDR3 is TGTGCCAGCAGCTTAGACCGGGAGCAGCCCCAGCATTTT. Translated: CASSLDREQPQHF.

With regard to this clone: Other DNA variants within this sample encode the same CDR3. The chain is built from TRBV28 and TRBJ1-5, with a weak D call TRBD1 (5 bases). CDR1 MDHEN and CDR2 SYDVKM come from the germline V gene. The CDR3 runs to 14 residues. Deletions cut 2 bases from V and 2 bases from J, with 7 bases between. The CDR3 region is CASSLGGGNQPQHF. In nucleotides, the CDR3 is TGTGCCAGCAGTTTAGGGGGGGGCAATCAGCCCCAGCATTTT.